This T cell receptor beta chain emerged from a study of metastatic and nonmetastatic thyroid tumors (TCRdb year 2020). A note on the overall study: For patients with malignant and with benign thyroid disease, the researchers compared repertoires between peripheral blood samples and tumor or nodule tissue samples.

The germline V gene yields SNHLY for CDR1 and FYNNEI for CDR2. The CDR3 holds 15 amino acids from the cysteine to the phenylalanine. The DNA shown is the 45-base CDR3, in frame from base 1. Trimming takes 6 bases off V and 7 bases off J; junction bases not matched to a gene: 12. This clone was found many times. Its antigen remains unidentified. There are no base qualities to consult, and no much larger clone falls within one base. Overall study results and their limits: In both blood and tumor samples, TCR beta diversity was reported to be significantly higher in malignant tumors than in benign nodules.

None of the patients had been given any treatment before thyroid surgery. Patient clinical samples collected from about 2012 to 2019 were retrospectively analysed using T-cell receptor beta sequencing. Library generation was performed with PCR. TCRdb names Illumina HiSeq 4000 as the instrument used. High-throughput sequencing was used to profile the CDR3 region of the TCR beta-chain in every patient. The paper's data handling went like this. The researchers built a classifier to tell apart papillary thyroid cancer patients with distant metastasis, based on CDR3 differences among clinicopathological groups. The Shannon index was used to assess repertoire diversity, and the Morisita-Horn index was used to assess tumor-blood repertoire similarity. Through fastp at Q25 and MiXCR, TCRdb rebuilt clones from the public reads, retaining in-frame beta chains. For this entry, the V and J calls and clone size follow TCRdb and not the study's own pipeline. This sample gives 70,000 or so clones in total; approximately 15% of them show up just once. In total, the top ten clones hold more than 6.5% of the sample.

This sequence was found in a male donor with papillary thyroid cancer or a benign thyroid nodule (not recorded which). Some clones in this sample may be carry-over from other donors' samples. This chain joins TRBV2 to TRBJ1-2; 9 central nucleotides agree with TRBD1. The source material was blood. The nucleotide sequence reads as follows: TGTGCCAGCAGCCCCACCGGGACAGGGATGATTGGCTACACCTTC. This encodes CASSPTGTGMIGYTF.